This TCR beta chain was recovered during a study of T cell responses to AZD1222 COVID-19 vaccine. Background on the study: Pooled samples include second doses given at about 4 or 12 weeks.

Per the germline V gene, CDR1 is KGHSH and CDR2 is LQKENI. This CDR3 has 13 amino acids. The V end lost 3 bases, the J end lost 5 bases, and 8 bases lay between the germline ends. Study-wide results and caveats: Donor demographics were predominantly white British with a female majority; clonal diversity may be underestimated. The reported proportion of spike-specific TCRs targeting unmutated variant regions was nearly half. Vaccination with two AZD1222 doses was followed by a rise in Spike-specific TCR breadth and depth.

About this clone: Antigen unknown. The sample holds other DNA sequences that translate to the same CDR3.

Clones were read by immunoSEQ multiplex PCR, and TCRdb kept only the in-frame ones, dropping some. Of 75,000 to 100,000 clones in the sample, 90% were seen once. The specimen comprised peripheral blood, sampled on day 0 of AZD1222 vaccination. The clonotype comes from an adult in good health. The chain has TRBV18 and TRBJ1-5, with D unclear. The CDR3 nucleotides read TGTGCCAGCTCACCCGGCAGAGATCAGCCCCAGCATTTT. As protein: CASSPGRDQPQHF.